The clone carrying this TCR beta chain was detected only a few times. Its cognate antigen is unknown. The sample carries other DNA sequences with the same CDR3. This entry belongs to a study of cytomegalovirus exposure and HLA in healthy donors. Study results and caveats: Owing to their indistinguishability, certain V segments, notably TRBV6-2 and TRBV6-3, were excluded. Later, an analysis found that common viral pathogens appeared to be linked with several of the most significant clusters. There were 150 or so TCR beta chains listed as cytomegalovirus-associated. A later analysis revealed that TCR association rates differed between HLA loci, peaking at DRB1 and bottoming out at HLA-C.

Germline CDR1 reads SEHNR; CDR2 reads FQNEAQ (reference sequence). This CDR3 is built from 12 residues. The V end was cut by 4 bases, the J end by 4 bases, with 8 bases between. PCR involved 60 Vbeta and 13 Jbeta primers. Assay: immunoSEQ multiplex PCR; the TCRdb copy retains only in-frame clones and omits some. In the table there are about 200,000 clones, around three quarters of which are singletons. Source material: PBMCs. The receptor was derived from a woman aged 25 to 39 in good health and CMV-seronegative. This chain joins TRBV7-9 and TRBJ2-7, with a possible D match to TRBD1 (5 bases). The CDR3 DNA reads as TGTGCCAGCAGCTCTACAGGTTACGAGCAGTACTTC. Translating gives CASSSTGYEQYF.